These 10 T cell receptor beta chains originate from one sample sequenced in a study of CD8+ T cells in alopecia areata. Reverse transcribed after extraction, RNA yielded cDNA as the sequencing template. Profiling relied on immunoSEQ multiplex PCR, and the TCRdb table lists in-frame clones only, not all of them. The repertoire includes some 220,000 clones, around three fifths of them detected once, and more than 1.5% sits in the top ten. Regarding treatment: oral pan-JAK inhibitor, 5-10 mg twice daily. Sequencing used CD4+ T cells sorted from blood, obtained at week 4, from a patient treated with tofacitinib. These receptors were obtained from a human donor with alopecia areata.

The J gene is TRBJ1-5, the V gene TRBV19; TRBD1 aligns across 10 bases. CDR3 length: 14 residues. Germline V lookup: CDR1 LNHDA, CDR2 SQIVND (reference sequence). V shed 5 bases and J 5 bases; nucleotides not matched to a gene: 3. CDR3 residues: CASSPGTGDQPQHF. DNA of the CDR3: TGTGCCAGTAGTCCCGGGACAGGGGATCAGCCCCAGCATTTT.

This clone has a handful of counts. The chain combines TRBV19 with TRBJ2-1; 8 bases match TRBD1. After removal of 8 bases from V and 6 bases from J, the junction contained 12 bases not matched to a gene. Germline CDR1 and CDR2: LNHDA and SQIVND (reference sequence). The CDR3 length is 15 residues. The CDR3 bases are TGTGCCAGTCGGGGCCAGGGGGCCGGGGGCAATGAGCAGTTCTTC. It codes for CASRGQGAGGNEQFF.

This clone was seen a few times. The chain uses TRBV2 and TRBJ1-2; D remains ambiguous. This CDR3 contains 16 residues. Germline CDR1 reads SNHLY; CDR2 reads FYNNEI. Trimming cost V 1 base and J 4 bases, with 16 bases left between them. CDR3 DNA: TGTGCCAGCAGTGAAGTAGGACGGACGCAGACCTATGGCTACACCTTC. Its protein product is CASSEVGRTQTYGYTF. Full variable domain (missing parts from reference TRBV2 and TRBJ1-2): EPEVTQTPSHQVTQMGQEVILRCVPISNHLYFYWYRQILGQKVEFLVSFYNNEISEKSEIFDDQFSVERPDGSNFTLKIRSTKLEDSAMYFCASSEVGRTQTYGYTFGSGTRLTVV.

This clone has more than one count but fewer than ten. This chain connects TRBV7-2 to TRBJ2-1, with 15 nucleotides matching TRBD2. Germline V gene lookup returns CDR1 SGHTA and CDR2 FQGNSA. This CDR3 is built from 16 residues. The V segment lost 2 bases and the J segment 10 bases; nucleotides outside the gene matches: 6. In DNA, the CDR3 is TGTGCCAGCAGCTTATCGTGGACTAGCGGGGGGGCGGAGCAGTTCTTC. Protein sequence: CASSLSWTSGGAEQFF.

The chain is built from TRBV7-2 and TRBJ1-5, with D hard to call. Germline-derived CDR1 and CDR2 are SGHTA and FQGNSA. This CDR3 has 12 amino acids. Trimming shortened V by 3 bases and J by 6 bases, and 6 bases separated the two germline ends. In DNA form, the CDR3 reads TGTGCCAGCAGCTTCGAAGGTCAGCCCCAGCATTTT. Amino acid sequence: CASSFEGQPQHF.

This chain links TRBV29-1 with TRBJ2-3; TRBD1 is a possible D gene (5 bases). This CDR3 spans 14 amino acids. The germline CDR1 and CDR2 sequences are SQVTM and ANQGSEA. Trimming left V 3 bases short and J 2 bases short, with 12 bases between. CDR3 coding DNA: TGCAGCGTTGAGGGGCGACACCTCACAGATACGCAGTATTTT. As protein: CSVEGRHLTDTQYF.

This clone was counted between two and nine times. The rearrangement joins TRBV11-3 to TRBJ2-1, with TRBD1 identical over 8 bases. The V gene's germline CDR1 is SGHNT and CDR2 YENEEA. The J segment lost 8 bases and the V segment lost 1 base, leaving 10 bases of the junction unmatched. The CDR3 is made up of 16 amino acids. The CDR3 spells CASSLVPQGARYEQFF. The CDR3 DNA follows: TGTGCCAGCAGCTTAGTACCCCAGGGGGCGCGTTATGAGCAGTTCTTC.

The J gene is TRBJ1-4, the V gene TRBV30, with no clear D. Trimming removed 3 bases from V and 5 bases from J, with 16 bases in between. Germline V gives CDR1 GTSNPN, CDR2 SVGIG (reference sequence). CDR3 length: 15 residues. The CDR3 region is CAWSESTVGNEKLFF. The CDR3, as DNA: TGTGCCTGGAGCGAATCGACGGTGGGAAATGAAAAACTGTTTTTT. Based on the CDR3 plus reference TRBV30 and TRBJ1-4, the full variable domain is SQTIHQWPATLVQPVGSPLSLECTVEGTSNPNLYWYRQAAGRGLQLLFYSVGIGQISSEVPQNLSASRPQDRQFILSSKKLLLSDSGFYLCAWSESTVGNEKLFFGSGTQLSVL.

The chain recombines TRBV10-3 with TRBJ2-7, with D possibly TRBD1 on 5 matching bases. The CDR3 is made up of 12 amino acids. CDR1 ENHRY and CDR2 SYGVKD come from the germline V gene. V lost 6 bases and J 3 bases, leaving 9 bases between the germline ends. CDR3 protein: CAIRQGYYEQYF. The CDR3 bases are TGTGCCATCAGGCAGGGTTACTACGAGCAGTACTTC.

This clone was seen more than once but under ten times. This sequence joins TRBV29-1 and TRBJ1-1; 7 positions match TRBD1. In germline, CDR1 is SQVTM, CDR2 ANQGSEA. The CDR3 sequence is 12 residues long. V lost 6 bases and J lost 7; bases outside the gene matches: 8. The CDR3 protein is CSVSHRGGEAFF. CDR3 sequence (DNA): TGCAGCGTCTCACACAGGGGTGGTGAAGCTTTCTTT.